The 9 T cell receptor beta chains below were found in one sample sequenced in a study of cytotoxic CD8 clonotypes in ibrutinib-treated CLL (dated by TCRdb to the early 2020s). In the paper's terms, the time point label means: about a year on ibrutinib. Library generation was performed with the immunoSEQ multiplex PCR assay. TCRdb retrieved this table from immuneACCESS and kept in-frame rearrangements only. Not all clones are present; in checked studies, unresolved V genes account for under half, and no reason is known for the remainder. A total of some 70,000 clones appear in this sample, roughly two thirds of them only once. About 5.7% of the sample belongs to the ten largest clones. The source material was PBMCs, sampled after 12 months of ibrutinib treatment. Source of these receptors: a human donor with chronic lymphocytic leukemia.

The chain joins TRBV20-1 to TRBJ1-2, with D unresolved. CDR3 length: 10 residues. The V end lost 1 base, the J end lost 8 bases, and 5 bases lay between the germline ends. CDR1 is DFQATT and CDR2 is SNEGSKA in the germline V gene (reference sequence). The CDR3 region has the DNA TGCAGTGCTAGAGTGGAGGGCTACACCTTC. This codes for CSARVEGYTF.

This clone came up a few times. The J gene is TRBJ1-2, the V gene TRBV7-2; 7 nucleotides line up with TRBD1. Germline CDR1 and CDR2: SGHTA and FQGNSA. V shed 3 bases, J shed 11 bases, and the junction held 12 bases outside the gene matches. This CDR3 spans 14 amino acids. CDR3 in DNA: TGTGCCAGCAGCTTTCCGGACAGGCCCCCTGGGTACACCTTC. Translating gives CASSFPDRPPGYTF.

This clone was counted between two and nine times. The V gene is TRBV19, the J gene TRBJ1-5, with TRBD1 as a possible D gene (5 bases). The CDR3 length is 17 residues. Looked up from germline, CDR1 is LNHDA and CDR2 is SQIVND (reference sequence). Trimming cost V 3 bases and J 1 base, with 16 bases left between them. The CDR3 DNA follows: TGTGCCAGTAGTATCCTCCCGGGGCCTGGGAGCAATCAGCCCCAGCATTTT. It yields the protein CASSILPGPGSNQPQHF.

The chain combines TRBV29-1 with TRBJ1-1, with 10 bases matching TRBD1. J was trimmed by 6 bases and V by 4 bases; bases with no gene match: 5. This CDR3 has 13 amino acids. Per the germline V gene, CDR1 is SQVTM and CDR2 is ANQGSEA. CDR3 coding DNA: TGCAGCGTTGGCCTAGGACAGGGGGCTGAAGCTTTCTTT. This translates into CSVGLGQGAEAFF. Based on the CDR3 plus reference TRBV29-1 and TRBJ1-1, the full variable domain is SAVISQKPSRDICQRGTSLTIQCQVDSQVTMMFWYRQQPGQSLTLIATANQGSEATYESGFVIDKFPISRPNLTFSTLTVSNMSPEDSSIYLCSVGLGQGAEAFFGQGTRLTVV.

This clone turned up a few times. The V call is TRBV15, the J call TRBJ1-2, with a tentative D call TRBD1 (6 bases). The CDR3 has 13 residues. Trimming pared 7 bases from V and 3 bases from J, leaving 12 bases between. The germline V gene encodes CDR1 LNHNV and CDR2 YYDKDF (reference sequence). The CDR3 DNA is TGTGCCACCACGGGCAGGGGAGACTATGGCTACACCTTC. It yields the protein CATTGRGDYGYTF.

The chain recombines TRBV7-9 with TRBJ2-3; 9 bases map to TRBD1. The CDR3 is made up of 19 amino acids. V trimming: 5 bases; J trimming: 1 base; junction bases outside the gene matches: 16. The germline V gene has CDR1 SEHNR and CDR2 FQNEAQ (reference sequence). This CDR3 is CASSKLLRDRVYRTDTQYF. In DNA, the CDR3 is TGTGCCAGCAGCAAGCTTCTGCGGGACAGGGTATATCGCACAGATACGCAGTATTTT.

This clone has only a few counts. The V and J genes are TRBV7-6 and TRBJ1-3; a weak D match, TRBD1 (6 bases). The germline V gene encodes CDR1 SGHVS and CDR2 FNYEAQ. The CDR3 loop spans 14 amino acids. V lost 4 bases, J lost 4 bases, and 11 bases lay in between. CDR3 DNA sequence: TGTGCCAGCAGCTACCGGGACAACGGAAACACCATATATTTT. It is translated as CASSYRDNGNTIYF.

The gene calls are TRBV27 and TRBJ2-3; TRBD2 matches 13 bases. This CDR3 has 17 residues. V lost 5 bases to trimming and J lost 3 bases; unmatched junction nucleotides: 8. CDR1 and CDR2 (germline): MNHEY, SMNVEV (reference sequence). CDR3 bases: TGTGCCAGCAGTCCCTGGACTAGCGGGGGTAAGACAGATACGCAGTATTTT. It codes for CASSPWTSGGKTDTQYF.

The chain links TRBV19 to TRBJ1-1, with a weak D call TRBD1 (5 bases). Germline loops: CDR1 LNHDA, CDR2 SQIVND (reference sequence). The V and J ends lost 6 bases and 0 bases respectively, with 20 bases between them. The CDR3 sequence is 17 residues long. This CDR3 reads CASRTTRGPAMNTEAFF. The CDR3 DNA sequence: TGTGCCAGTAGAACTACCCGGGGACCTGCGATGAACACTGAAGCTTTCTTT.